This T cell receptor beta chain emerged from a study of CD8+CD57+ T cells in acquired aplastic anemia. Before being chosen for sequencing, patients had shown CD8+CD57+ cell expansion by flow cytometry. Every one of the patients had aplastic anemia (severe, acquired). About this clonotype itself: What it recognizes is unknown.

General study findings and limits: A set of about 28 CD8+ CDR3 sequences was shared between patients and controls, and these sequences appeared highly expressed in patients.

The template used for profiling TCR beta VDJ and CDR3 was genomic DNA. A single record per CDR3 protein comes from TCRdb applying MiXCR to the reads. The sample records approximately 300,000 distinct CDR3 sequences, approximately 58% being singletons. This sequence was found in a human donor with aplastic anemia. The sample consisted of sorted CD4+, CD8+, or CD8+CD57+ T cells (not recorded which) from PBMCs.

The CDR3 DNA follows: TGCGCCAGCGGTGACAGAAACTATGGCTACACCTTC. It is translated as CASGDRNYGYTF. The chain is built from TRBV5-1 and TRBJ1-2; a possible D gene is TRBD1 (5 bases). CDR3 length equals 12 residues. The germline V gene encodes CDR1 SGHRS and CDR2 YFSETQ. Trimming took off 7 bases at V and 2 bases at J, with 9 bases between the two ends.